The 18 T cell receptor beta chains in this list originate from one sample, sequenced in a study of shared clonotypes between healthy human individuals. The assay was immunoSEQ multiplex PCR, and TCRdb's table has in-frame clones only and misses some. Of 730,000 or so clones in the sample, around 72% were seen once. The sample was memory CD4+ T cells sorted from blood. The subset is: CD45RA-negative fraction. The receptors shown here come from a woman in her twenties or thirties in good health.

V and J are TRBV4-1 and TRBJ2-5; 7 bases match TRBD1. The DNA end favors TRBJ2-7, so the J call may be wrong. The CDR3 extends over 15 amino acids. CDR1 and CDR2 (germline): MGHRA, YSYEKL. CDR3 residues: CASRRGQVGTYEQYF. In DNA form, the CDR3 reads TGCGCCAGCAGACGTGGACAGGTGGGAACTTACGAGCAGTACTTC.

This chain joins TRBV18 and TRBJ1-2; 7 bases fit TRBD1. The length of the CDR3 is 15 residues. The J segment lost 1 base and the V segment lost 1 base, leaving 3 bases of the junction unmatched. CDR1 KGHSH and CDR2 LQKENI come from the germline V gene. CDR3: CASSPRQGLNYGYTF. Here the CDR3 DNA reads TGTGCCAGCTCACCACGACAGGGACTTAACTATGGCTACACCTTC.

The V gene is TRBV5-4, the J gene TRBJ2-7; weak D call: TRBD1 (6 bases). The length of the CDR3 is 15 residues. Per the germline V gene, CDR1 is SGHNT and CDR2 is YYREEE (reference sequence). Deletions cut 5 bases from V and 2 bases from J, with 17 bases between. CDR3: CASSRQDGPPYEQYF. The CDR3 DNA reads TGTGCCAGCAGTAGACAGGACGGGCCCCCCTACGAGCAGTACTTC.

In nucleotides, the CDR3 is TGCGCCAGCAGCTTGGACTGGACTAGCGGATACCAAGAGACCCAGTACTTC. Amino acids: CASSLDWTSGYQETQYF. The chain carries TRBV5-1 and TRBJ2-5; 10 positions match TRBD2. Germline V gives CDR1 SGHRS, CDR2 YFSETQ. This CDR3 contains 17 residues. The V and J ends lost 0 bases and 0 bases, in that order; junction bases with no gene match: 5.

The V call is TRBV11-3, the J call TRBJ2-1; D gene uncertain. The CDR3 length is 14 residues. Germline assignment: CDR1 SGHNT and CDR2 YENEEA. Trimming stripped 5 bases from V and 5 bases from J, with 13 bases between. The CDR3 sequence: CASSKRGRNNEQFF. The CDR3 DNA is TGTGCCAGCAGCAAGCGAGGACGGAACAATGAGCAGTTCTTC.

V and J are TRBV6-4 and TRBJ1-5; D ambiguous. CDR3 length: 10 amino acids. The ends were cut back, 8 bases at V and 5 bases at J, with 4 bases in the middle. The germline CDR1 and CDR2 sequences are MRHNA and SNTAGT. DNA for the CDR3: TGTGCCAGCCTCCATCAGCCCCAGCATTTT. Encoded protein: CASLHQPQHF.

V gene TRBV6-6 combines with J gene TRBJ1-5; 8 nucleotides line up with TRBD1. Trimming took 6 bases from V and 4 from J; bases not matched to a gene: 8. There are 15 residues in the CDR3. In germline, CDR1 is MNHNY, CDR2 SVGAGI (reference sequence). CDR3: CASRGDRSQNQPQHF. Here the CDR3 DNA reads TGTGCCAGCAGGGGGGACAGGAGCCAGAATCAGCCCCAGCATTTT.

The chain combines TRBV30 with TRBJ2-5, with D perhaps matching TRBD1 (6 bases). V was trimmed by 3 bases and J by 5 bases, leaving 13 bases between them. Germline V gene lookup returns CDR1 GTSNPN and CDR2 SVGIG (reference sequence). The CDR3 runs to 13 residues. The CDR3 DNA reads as TGTGCCTGGAGGGGAACAGGGTTGGAGACCCAGTACTTC. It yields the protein CAWRGTGLETQYF.

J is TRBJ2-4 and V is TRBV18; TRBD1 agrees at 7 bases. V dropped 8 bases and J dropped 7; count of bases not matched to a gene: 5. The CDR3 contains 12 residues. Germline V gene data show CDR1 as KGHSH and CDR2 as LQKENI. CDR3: CASTQGQNIQYF. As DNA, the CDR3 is TGTGCCAGCACCCAGGGACAGAACATTCAGTACTTC.

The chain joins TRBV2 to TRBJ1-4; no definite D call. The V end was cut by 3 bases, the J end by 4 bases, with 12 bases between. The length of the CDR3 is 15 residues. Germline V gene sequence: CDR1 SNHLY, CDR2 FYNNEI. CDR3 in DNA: TGTGCCAGCAGTGATTATAGAACTCGTAATGAAAAACTGTTTTTT. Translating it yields CASSDYRTRNEKLFF.

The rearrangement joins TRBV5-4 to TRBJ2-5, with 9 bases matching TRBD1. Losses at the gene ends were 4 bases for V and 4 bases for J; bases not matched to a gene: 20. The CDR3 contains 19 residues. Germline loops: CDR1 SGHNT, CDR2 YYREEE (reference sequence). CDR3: CASSLLNLRDRVWSETQYF. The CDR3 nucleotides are TGTGCCAGCAGCCTCCTGAACCTCCGGGACAGGGTATGGTCAGAGACCCAGTACTTC.

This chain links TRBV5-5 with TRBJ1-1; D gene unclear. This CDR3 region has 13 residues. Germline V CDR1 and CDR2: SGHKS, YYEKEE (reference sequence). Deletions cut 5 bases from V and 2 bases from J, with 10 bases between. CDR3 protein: CASSATVNTEAFF. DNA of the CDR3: TGTGCCAGCAGTGCGACGGTTAACACTGAAGCTTTCTTT. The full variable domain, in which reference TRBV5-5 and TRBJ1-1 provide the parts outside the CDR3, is DAGVTQSPTHLIKTRGQQVTLRCSPISGHKSVSWYQQVLGQGPQFIFQYYEKEERGRGNFPDRFSARQFPNYSSELNVNALLLGDSALYLCASSATVNTEAFFGQGTRLTVV.

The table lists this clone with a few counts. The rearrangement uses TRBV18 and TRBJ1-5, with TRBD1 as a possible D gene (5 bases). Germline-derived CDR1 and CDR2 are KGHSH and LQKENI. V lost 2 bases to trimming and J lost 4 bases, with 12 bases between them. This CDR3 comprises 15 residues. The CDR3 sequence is CASSPMQGYNQPQHF. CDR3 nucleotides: TGTGCCAGCTCACCAATGCAGGGATATAATCAGCCCCAGCATTTT.

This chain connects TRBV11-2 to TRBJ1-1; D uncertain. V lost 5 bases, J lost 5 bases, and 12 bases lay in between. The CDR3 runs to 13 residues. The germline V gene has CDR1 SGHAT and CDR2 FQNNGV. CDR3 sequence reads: CASSTQLGTEAFF. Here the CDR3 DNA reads TGTGCCAGCAGCACCCAGCTGGGTACTGAAGCTTTCTTT.

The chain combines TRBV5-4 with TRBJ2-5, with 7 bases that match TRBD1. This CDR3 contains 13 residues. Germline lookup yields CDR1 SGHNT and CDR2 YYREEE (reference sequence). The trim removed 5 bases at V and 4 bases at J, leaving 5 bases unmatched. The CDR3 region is CASSPDRVETQYF. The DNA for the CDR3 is TGTGCCAGCAGTCCTGACAGGGTAGAGACCCAGTACTTC.

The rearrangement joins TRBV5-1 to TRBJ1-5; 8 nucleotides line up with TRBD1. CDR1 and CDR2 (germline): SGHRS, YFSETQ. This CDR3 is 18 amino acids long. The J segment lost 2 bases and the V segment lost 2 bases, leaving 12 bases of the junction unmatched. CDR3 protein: CASSLGTGQRVGNQPQHF. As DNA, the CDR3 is TGCGCCAGCAGCTTAGGGACAGGTCAACGGGTAGGCAATCAGCCCCAGCATTTT.

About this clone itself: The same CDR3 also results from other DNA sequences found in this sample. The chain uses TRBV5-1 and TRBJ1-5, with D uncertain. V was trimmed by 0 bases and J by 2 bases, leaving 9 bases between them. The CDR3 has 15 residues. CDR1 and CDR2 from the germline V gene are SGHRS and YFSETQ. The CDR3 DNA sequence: TGCGCCAGCAGCTTGGAGGGTGGGGGCAATCAGCCCCAGCATTTT. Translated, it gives CASSLEGGGNQPQHF.

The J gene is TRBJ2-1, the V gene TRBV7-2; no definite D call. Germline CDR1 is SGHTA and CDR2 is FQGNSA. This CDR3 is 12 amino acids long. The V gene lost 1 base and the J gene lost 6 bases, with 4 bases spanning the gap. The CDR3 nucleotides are TGTGCCAGCAGCTTAGTTAGCAATGAGCAGTTCTTC. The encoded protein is CASSLVSNEQFF.